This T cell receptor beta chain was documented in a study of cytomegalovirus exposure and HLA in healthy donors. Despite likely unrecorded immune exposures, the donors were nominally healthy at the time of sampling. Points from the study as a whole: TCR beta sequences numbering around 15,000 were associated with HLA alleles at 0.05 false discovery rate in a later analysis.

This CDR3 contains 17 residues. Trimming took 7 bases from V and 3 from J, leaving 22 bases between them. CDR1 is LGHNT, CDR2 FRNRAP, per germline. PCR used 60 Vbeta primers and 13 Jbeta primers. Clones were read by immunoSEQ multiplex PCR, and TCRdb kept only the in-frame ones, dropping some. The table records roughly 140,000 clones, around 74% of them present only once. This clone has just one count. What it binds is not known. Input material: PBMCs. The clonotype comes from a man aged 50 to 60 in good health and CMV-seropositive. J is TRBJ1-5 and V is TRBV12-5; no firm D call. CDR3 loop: CASAPGSGLALNQPQHF. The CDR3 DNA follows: TGTGCTAGTGCCCCCGGGTCCGGACTGGCTCTCAATCAGCCCCAGCATTTT.